This passage covers 23 T cell receptor beta chains from one sample sequenced in a study of T cells in Graves' hyperthyroidism and ophthalmopathy. Researchers took RNA transcripts and amplified the TCR beta CDR3 regions from them. Using the HTBI primer set, a first-round RT-PCR was run on the TCR CDR3. A single record per CDR3 protein comes from TCRdb applying MiXCR to the multiplex PCR reads. Of some 620,000 distinct CDR3 sequences in the sample, about a sixth were seen once. Material for sequencing was blood. The source of these receptors is a woman in her twenties or thirties with Graves' hyperthyroidism.

This chain joins TRBV25-1 and TRBJ2-7; 11 bases fit TRBD1. Trimming at V came to 6 bases and at J to 9 bases, leaving 7 bases not matched to a gene. CDR1 is MGHDK and CDR2 is SYGVNS in the germline V gene. The CDR3 runs to 13 residues. The CDR3: CASRGGQGVGQYF. For the CDR3, the DNA is TGTGCCAGCAGGGGGGGACAGGGGGTCGGGCAGTACTTC.

Notes on this clonotype: A much larger clone differs from this one at a single base, so this may be a read error. The rearrangement joins TRBV30 to TRBJ2-7, with a tentative D call TRBD1 (7 bases). This CDR3 is 13 amino acids long. CDR1 is GTSNPN, CDR2 SVGIG, per germline (reference sequence). Trimming took off 5 bases at V and 4 bases at J, with 15 bases between the two ends. The CDR3 DNA sequence: TGTGCCTGGCAGGGGGGAGGTTCGTACGAGCAGTACTTC. Amino acids: CAWQGGGSYEQYF.

This clonotype has a count of ten or more. The genes are TRBV30 and TRBJ2-7, with a possible D match to TRBD2 (6 bases). Trimming stripped 3 bases from V and 6 bases from J, with 18 bases between. CDR1 is GTSNPN, CDR2 SVGIG, per germline (reference sequence). The CDR3 is made up of 14 amino acids. CDR3 in amino acids: CAWSSGPPGAEQYF. The DNA of the CDR3 is TGTGCCTGGAGCTCTGGACCCCCGGGAGCCGAGCAGTACTTC.

DNA of the CDR3: TGTGCCAGCTCACTCACCGGGAACCTGAACACCGGGGAGCTGTTTTTT. It yields the protein CASSLTGNLNTGELFF. The chain couples TRBV18 to TRBJ2-2; D possibly corresponds to TRBD2 (5 bases). CDR1 KGHSH and CDR2 LQKENI come from the germline V gene. CDR3 length: 16 residues. Trimming pared 4 bases from V and 1 base from J, leaving 13 bases between. The whole variable domain, filled in from reference TRBV18 and TRBJ2-2, reads NAGVMQNPRHLVRRRGQEARLRCSPMKGHSHVYWYRQLPEEGLKFMVYLQKENIIDESGMPKERFSAEFPKEGPSILRIQQVVRGDSAAYFCASSLTGNLNTGELFFGEGSRLTVL.

About this clonotype itself: A much larger clone is a single base away; this may be a read error. The chain has TRBV2 and TRBJ2-1, with 8 bases that match TRBD1. V was pared by 6 bases and J by 8 bases, with 12 bases of the junction left unmatched. Germline assignment: CDR1 SNHLY and CDR2 FYNNEI. This CDR3 is built from 15 residues. In DNA, the CDR3 is TGTGCCAGCAGCCCTTTGGACAGGGTTGGGGATGAGCAGTTCTTC. Translated: CASSPLDRVGDEQFF.

The chain has TRBV5-1 and TRBJ2-7; D is perhaps TRBD1 (6 bases). Germline V lookup: CDR1 SGHRS, CDR2 YFSETQ. Trimming pared 3 bases from V and 2 bases from J, leaving 15 bases between. The CDR3 consists of 15 residues. The CDR3 region is CASSSGTPHPYEQYF. Here the CDR3 DNA reads TGCGCCAGCAGCTCCGGGACACCTCACCCCTACGAGCAGTACTTC.

This clonotype has just a few counts. The chain couples TRBV28 to TRBJ1-5; perhaps TRBD1 as D (5 bases). CDR3 size: 18 residues. Germline V gene lookup returns CDR1 MDHEN and CDR2 SYDVKM. V lost 4 bases, J lost 5 bases, and 24 bases lay in between. The CDR3 region has the DNA TGTGCCAGCAGTTCTATCAGGGTTGCAACAGAAGGGGATCAGCCCCAGCATTTT. It codes for CASSSIRVATEGDQPQHF.

The chain joins TRBV6-1 to TRBJ2-6; 9 bases align to TRBD1. Germline-derived CDR1 and CDR2 are MNHNS and SASEGT. J lost 1 base, V lost 6 bases, and 10 bases had no gene match. The CDR3 extends over 18 amino acids. The DNA of the CDR3 is TGTGCCAGCAGCCAATGGGACAGGGACTTGTCTGGGGCCAACGTCCTGACTTTC. Translating gives CASSQWDRDLSGANVLTF.

This clonotype was detected many times. The CDR3 here is CASSFPGPSYEQYF. Written as DNA, the CDR3 is TGTGCCAGCAGCTTTCCAGGTCCGTCCTACGAGCAGTACTTC. The chain links TRBV7-9 to TRBJ2-7; D gene uncertain. The CDR3 is 14 residues long. The germline V gene encodes CDR1 SEHNR and CDR2 FQNEAQ (reference sequence). V lost 3 bases and J lost 1, with 10 bases in between.

The CDR3, as DNA: TGTGCCATCAGTGAGTCCGGAGGACAGGGAGTTCACGAGCAGTACTTC. It is translated as CAISESGGQGVHEQYF. The J gene is TRBJ2-7, the V gene TRBV10-3, with TRBD1 matching over 8 bases. The CDR3 is made up of 16 amino acids. Germline CDR1 ENHRY, CDR2 SYGVKD. Trimming removed 0 bases from V and 5 bases from J; junction bases left unmatched: 9.

On this clonotype: It may be a read error: a sequence one base away is much more abundant. The CDR3 nucleotides read TGCAGTGCTCGACGGGCCGAGGGGGCCGACAATGAGCAGTTCTTC. It codes for CSARRAEGADNEQFF. V is TRBV20-1 and J is TRBJ2-1; 7 nucleotides align to TRBD1. V shed 5 bases and J 5 bases; nucleotides not matched to a gene: 12. In germline, CDR1 is DFQATT, CDR2 SNEGSKA (reference sequence). CDR3 length: 15 residues.

This clonotype was recorded many times. The chain has TRBV7-2 and TRBJ1-6; D perhaps matches TRBD1 (6 bases). The V end lost 2 bases, the J end lost 10 bases, and 12 bases lay between the germline ends. Germline CDR1 reads SGHTA; CDR2 reads FQGNSA. This CDR3 spans 14 amino acids. The CDR3 region has the DNA TGTGCCAGCAGCTTATCGCCAGGGGACTCACCCCTCCACTTT. This codes for CASSLSPGDSPLHF.

Ten or more counts support this clonotype. V usage is TRBV2 and J usage is TRBJ1-4; 11 bases agree with TRBD1. V was pared by 8 bases and J by 7 bases, with 0 bases of the junction left unmatched. The CDR3 has 12 residues. The germline CDR1 and CDR2 sequences are SNHLY and FYNNEI. The CDR3 region is CASGTGGEKLFF. CDR3 nucleotides: TGTGCCAGCGGGACAGGGGGTGAAAAACTGTTTTTT.

This clonotype was observed once. The chain combines TRBV20-1 with TRBJ2-7; 9 bases line up with TRBD2. Germline trimming cut 4 bases from V and 5 bases from J; bases unmatched to any gene: 9. The CDR3 is made up of 14 amino acids. Germline V gene lookup returns CDR1 DFQATT and CDR2 SNEGSKA (reference sequence). The CDR3 is CSANQGLAVNEQYF. DNA of the CDR3: TGCAGTGCTAATCAGGGACTAGCCGTCAACGAGCAGTACTTC.

J is TRBJ2-5 and V is TRBV25-1; 9 positions match TRBD2. The V and J ends lost 4 bases and 5 bases, in that order; junction bases with no gene match: 5. Germline-derived CDR1 and CDR2 are MGHDK and SYGVNS. This CDR3 has 14 amino acids. The CDR3 protein is CASSASGIVETQYF. The CDR3 coding sequence is TGTGCCAGCAGTGCTAGCGGGATTGTTGAGACCCAGTACTTC.

This clonotype was observed a few times. This rearrangement joins TRBV6-1 to TRBJ2-7; D is ambiguous. V shed 8 bases and J shed 0 bases, with 8 bases lying between them. The CDR3 runs 12 residues. CDR1 and CDR2 from the germline V gene are MNHNS and SASEGT. CDR3 sequence reads: CASRSSSYEQYF. The CDR3 bases are TGTGCCAGCCGATCTAGCTCCTACGAGCAGTACTTC.

This clonotype was observed at least ten times. CDR3 residues: CSAIRQGLDTQYF. In DNA form, the CDR3 reads TGCAGTGCGATACGACAGGGGCTAGATACGCAGTATTTT. The chain couples TRBV20-1 to TRBJ2-3, with 8 bases lining up with TRBD1. The V gene end was trimmed by 6 bases and the J gene end by 5 bases; junction bases not matched to a gene: 7. The CDR3 totals 13 residues. Germline V gives CDR1 DFQATT, CDR2 SNEGSKA (reference sequence).

The J gene is TRBJ2-2, the V gene TRBV12-3 or TRBV12-4; the D is unclear. This CDR3 region has 11 residues. Trimming pared 3 bases from V and 9 bases from J, leaving 5 bases between. CDR3 protein: CASSFEWELFF. CDR3 sequence (DNA): TGTGCCAGCAGTTTTGAGTGGGAGCTGTTTTTT.

This clonotype came up a few times. The chain recombines TRBV19 with TRBJ2-2; tentative D call: TRBD2 (6 bases). CDR3 length equals 16 residues. V lost 9 bases and J 1 base, leaving 18 bases between the germline ends. Germline V gene sequence: CDR1 LNHDA, CDR2 SQIVND (reference sequence). The CDR3 protein is CASMTGTSLNTGELFF. In DNA, the CDR3 is TGTGCCAGCATGACCGGGACTTCCCTGAACACCGGGGAGCTGTTTTTT.

The chain combines TRBV2 with TRBJ2-3; D could derive from TRBD1 or TRBD2 (6 bases each). This CDR3 has 17 residues. Trimming stripped 2 bases from V and 4 bases from J, with 19 bases between. Germline V gene data show CDR1 as SNHLY and CDR2 as FYNNEI. CDR3 coding DNA: TGTGCCAGCAGTGAACCGGATAAGGGGGGAGAAGCAGATACGCAGTATTTT. Its translation: CASSEPDKGGEADTQYF.

This rearrangement joins TRBV11-3 to TRBJ2-6, with 9 bases matching TRBD1. J was trimmed by 8 bases and V by 4 bases; bases with no gene match: 6. Germline lookup yields CDR1 SGHNT and CDR2 YENEEA. The CDR3 totals 15 residues. The DNA of the CDR3 is TGTGCCAGCAGCTACCGGGACAGGGAATCCAACGTCCTGACTTTC. This gives the protein CASSYRDRESNVLTF.

This clonotype was counted ten times or more. The V call is TRBV12-3 or TRBV12-4, the J call TRBJ1-3; 7 positions agree with TRBD1. With V trimmed by 6 bases and J by 4 bases, 6 bases remained unmatched. The CDR3 consists of 14 residues. In DNA form, the CDR3 reads TGTGCCAGCAGCTTGGGGACAGTCGGAAACACCATATATTTT. The encoded protein is CASSLGTVGNTIYF.

This clonotype was detected only a few times. The genes are TRBV30 and TRBJ2-5; TRBD1 matches 9 bases. V lost 0 bases, J lost 4 bases, and 12 bases stayed unmatched. The CDR3 has 17 amino acids. In germline, CDR1 is GTSNPN, CDR2 SVGIG (reference sequence). The CDR3 sequence is CAWSVLEDRGRGETQYF. The CDR3 DNA sequence: TGTGCCTGGAGTGTACTCGAGGACAGGGGACGAGGAGAGACCCAGTACTTC.